The entry below describes one T cell receptor (beta chain). This entry comes from a study of shared clonotypes between healthy human individuals. TCRdb's copy holds only in-frame clones and misses some; the assay was immunoSEQ multiplex PCR. The sample lists about 1.5 million clones, 95% to 99% occurring once. This CDR3 comprises 14 residues. Trimming cost V 6 bases and J 7 bases; bases outside gene matches: 9. Germline CDR1 reads SGHNT; CDR2 reads YYREEE (reference sequence). The V and J genes are TRBV5-4 and TRBJ2-1, with 8 bases identical to TRBD2. The clonotype originates from a man aged 25 to 40 in good health. Sequencing was done on a sample of naive CD4+ T cells sorted from blood. Subset meaning: CD45RA+ positively selected. CDR3 nucleotides: TGTGCCAGCATGAAGCGGGAGAGTTCGAATGAGCAGTTCTTC. Translation gives CASMKRESSNEQFF.